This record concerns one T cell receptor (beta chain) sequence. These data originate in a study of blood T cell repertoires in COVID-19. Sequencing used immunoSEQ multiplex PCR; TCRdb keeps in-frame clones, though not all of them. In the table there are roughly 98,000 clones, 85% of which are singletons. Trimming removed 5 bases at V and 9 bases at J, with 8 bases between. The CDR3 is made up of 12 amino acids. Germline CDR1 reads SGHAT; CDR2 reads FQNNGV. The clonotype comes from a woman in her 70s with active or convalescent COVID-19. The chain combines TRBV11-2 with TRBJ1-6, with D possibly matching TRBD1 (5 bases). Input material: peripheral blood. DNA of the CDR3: TGTGCCAGCAGCCCCCAGGGTTCACCCCTCCACTTT. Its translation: CASSPQGSPLHF.